This is a list of T cell receptor beta chains from one sample in a study of T cell responses to AZD1222 COVID-19 vaccine. Sequencing used immunoSEQ multiplex PCR; TCRdb keeps in-frame clones, though not all of them. The sample carries around 150,000 clones, about nine tenths recorded once. The material sequenced was peripheral blood, taken on day 0 of AZD1222 vaccination. The receptor set was obtained from an adult in good health. Each CDR3 is given with its conserved first and last residue. Fields, in order: CDR3 protein, CDR3 DNA, D gene, V gene, J gene, clone size. A D gene is named only where the DNA matches it firmly. The listing skips clone size in some rows; elsewhere it reads once, few, many or a size class.

CASTSGTPGEKLFF,TGCGCCAGCACCTCGGGCACACCTGGTGAAAAACTGTTTTTT,-,TRBV5-1,TRBJ1-4,-
CASSLGTGKETQYF,TGCGCCAGCAGCCTCGGGACAGGGAAAGAGACCCAGTACTTC,TRBD1,TRBV5-1,TRBJ2-5,-
CASWRTSGRLEEQYF,TGTGCCAGCTGGAGGACTAGCGGGAGGTTGGAAGAGCAGTACTTC,TRBD2,TRBV27,TRBJ2-7,-
CASSFMPTGTDTQYF,TGTGCCAGCAGTTTTATGCCCACGGGCACAGATACGCAGTATTTT,-,TRBV28,TRBJ2-3,-
CASSLQGTGNPTNEKLFF,TGTGCCAGCTCGCTTCAGGGGACAGGGAACCCAACTAATGAAAAACTGTTTTTT,TRBD1,TRBV18,TRBJ1-4,-
CASRGFVNYGYTF,TGTGCCAGCAGGGGCTTCGTCAACTATGGCTACACCTTC,-,TRBV12-3/TRBV12-4,TRBJ1-2,-
CASSSTGGSYEQYF,TGTGCCAGCAGCTCGACAGGGGGCTCCTACGAGCAGTACTTC,TRBD1,TRBV7-9,TRBJ2-7,-
CATSDLHGRQYF,TGTGCCACCAGTGATTTGCATGGCCGGCAGTACTTC,-,TRBV24-1,TRBJ2-7,-
CASLHGTGMPYEQYF,TGTGCCAGCCTTCACGGAACAGGGATGCCCTACGAGCAGTACTTC,-,TRBV28,TRBJ2-7,-
CASSVVEGEQYF,TGTGCCAGCAGCGTAGTAGAGGGCGAGCAGTACTTC,-,TRBV9,TRBJ2-7,-
CASSLGFNTEAFF,TGTGCCAGCAGCTTGGGTTTTAACACTGAAGCTTTCTTT,-,TRBV5-5,TRBJ1-1,-
CASSPTVDQPQHF,TGTGCCAGCTCACCGACGGTCGATCAGCCCCAGCATTTT,-,TRBV18,TRBJ1-5,-
CASSELALGAGELFF,TGTGCCAGCAGTGAATTAGCCCTTGGGGCCGGGGAGCTGTTTTTT,-,TRBV6-1,TRBJ2-2,-
CATSESGTGSHNEQFF,TGTGCCACCAGTGAATCCGGGACAGGGTCCCACAATGAGCAGTTCTTC,TRBD1,TRBV24-1,TRBJ2-1,-
CASSLASTGLNEKLFF,TGCGCCAGCAGCTTGGCCTCGACGGGCCTTAATGAAAAACTGTTTTTT,-,TRBV5-1,TRBJ1-4,-
CASSQGLSYEVAYGYTF,TGCGCCAGCAGCCAAGGTCTGAGCTATGAGGTCGCGTATGGCTACACCTTC,-,TRBV5-1,TRBJ1-2,-
CASRGDNTGELFF,TGTGCCAGCAGGGGGGACAACACCGGGGAGCTGTTTTTT,-,TRBV6-5,TRBJ2-2,-
CASSHGGTGVGSNQPQHF,TGTGCCAGCAGCCACGGCGGGACAGGGGTTGGTAGCAATCAGCCCCAGCATTTT,TRBD1,TRBV11-3,TRBJ1-5,-
CASSGTPDYGYTF,TGTGCCAGCAGCGGGACACCAGACTATGGCTACACCTTC,-,TRBV5-6,TRBJ1-2,-
CASSPGREGYTF,TGTGCCAGCTCCCCGGGGAGAGAAGGCTACACCTTC,-,TRBV18,TRBJ1-2,-
CASSPNRGIGRQPQHF,TGTGCCAGCAGCCCCAACCGGGGGATTGGACGTCAGCCCCAGCATTTT,-,TRBV6-2/TRBV6-3,TRBJ1-5,-
CASSLVGQETQYF,TGTGCCAGCAGCTTAGTTGGCCAAGAGACCCAGTACTTC,-,TRBV7-8,TRBJ2-5,-
CASSYRGTGVADTQYF,TGTGCCAGCAGCTACAGGGGGACAGGGGTAGCAGATACGCAGTATTTT,TRBD1,TRBV7-3,TRBJ2-3,-
CASSENTLPMNTEAFF,TGTGCCAGCAGTGAAAACACCTTACCCATGAACACTGAAGCTTTCTTT,-,TRBV2,TRBJ1-1,-
CASTLSGTGAYEQYF,TGTGCCAGTACCCTCTCCGGGACAGGGGCCTACGAGCAGTACTTC,TRBD1,TRBV19,TRBJ2-7,-
CASSLEQGNHNEQFF,TGTGCCAGCAGTTTAGAACAGGGGAATCACAATGAGCAGTTCTTC,TRBD1,TRBV28,TRBJ2-1,-
CASSFRGGTQYF,TGTGCCAGCAGCTTCCGAGGGGGTACGCAGTATTTT,-,TRBV28,TRBJ2-3,-
CAWSGGQGGDEKLFF,TGTGCCTGGAGTGGGGGGCAGGGTGGGGATGAAAAACTGTTTTTT,-,TRBV30,TRBJ1-4,-
CASSWEGDTEAFF,TGTGCCAGCAGCTGGGAGGGAGACACTGAAGCTTTCTTT,-,TRBV5-5,TRBJ1-1,-
CASRTGPNEKLFF,TGTGCCAGCAGGACAGGTCCTAATGAAAAACTGTTTTTT,-,TRBV2,TRBJ1-4,-
CASSLSGTNTGELFF,TGTGCCAGCAGTTTATCGGGGACGAACACCGGGGAGCTGTTTTTT,-,TRBV27,TRBJ2-2,-
CASSYGQGGGYTF,TGTGCCAGCAGTTACGGACAGGGTGGCGGCTACACCTTC,TRBD1,TRBV12-3/TRBV12-4,TRBJ1-2,-
CASSLLDRGSGNTIYF,TGCGCCAGCAGCTTGTTAGACAGGGGCTCTGGAAACACCATATATTTT,TRBD1,TRBV5-1,TRBJ1-3,once
CASSRTQGSTEAFF,TGTGCCAGCAGCCGAACGCAGGGTTCCACTGAAGCTTTCTTT,-,TRBV6-5,TRBJ1-1,-
CASSKGGASINEQFF,TGTGCCAGCAGTAAGGGGGGGGCATCTATCAATGAGCAGTTCTTC,-,TRBV27,TRBJ2-1,-
CASYGSGSDTGELFF,TGTGCCAGCTATGGGAGTGGATCAGACACCGGGGAGCTGTTTTTT,-,TRBV2,TRBJ2-2,-
CASSQDLGSPLHF,TGTGCCAGCAGCCAGGACTTAGGATCACCCCTCCACTTT,-,TRBV28,TRBJ1-6,-
CASTEYNSPLHF,TGTGCCAGCACTGAATACAATTCACCCCTCCACTTT,-,TRBV28,TRBJ1-6,-
CASSQDIPRVDEQFF,TGCGCCAGCAGCCAAGATATCCCCAGGGTGGATGAGCAGTTCTTC,-,TRBV4-3,TRBJ2-1,-
CASSSGLATDTQYF,TGTGCCAGCAGTTCGGGACTGGCCACAGATACGCAGTATTTT,-,TRBV6-5,TRBJ2-3,-
CASSSLAGVTYNEQFF,TGTGCCAGCAGCTCCTTAGCGGGAGTTACCTACAATGAGCAGTTCTTC,TRBD2,TRBV7-8,TRBJ2-1,few
CASSAGLAFTDTQYF,TGTGCCAGCAGTGCGGGACTAGCTTTCACAGATACGCAGTATTTT,TRBD2,TRBV2,TRBJ2-3,-
CASGLYGAMNTEAFF,TGTGCTAGTGGTTTGTACGGAGCGATGAACACTGAAGCTTTCTTT,-,TRBV12-5,TRBJ1-1,-
CASSYGSRGNTGELFF,TGTGCCAGCAGTTACGGTTCGCGGGGGAACACCGGGGAGCTGTTTTTT,-,TRBV6-5,TRBJ2-2,-